The 17 T cell receptor beta chains given below trace back to one sample, sequenced in a study of T cells after yellow fever vaccination. MiXCR was run by TCRdb on the 5' RACE reads, yielding one entry per CDR3 protein. The sample shows 110,000 or so distinct CDR3 sequences, 7.2% of them seen only once. Sequences were derived from CD4+ T cells sorted from PBMCs, sampled about 41 days after the first yellow fever vaccination. All receptors come from a man between 18 and 29 years old who received the YFV17D yellow fever vaccine.

The chain joins TRBV6-1 to TRBJ2-7, with D possibly being TRBD2 (5 bases). This CDR3 is built from 13 residues. Trimming removed 9 bases at V and 0 bases at J, with 12 bases between. Germline assignment: CDR1 MNHNS and CDR2 SASEGT. CDR3 sequence (DNA): TGTGCCAGTTTAGACGCGGGCTCCTACGAGCAGTACTTC. This sequence encodes CASLDAGSYEQYF.

This clonotype was detected many times. The chain employs TRBV7-2 and TRBJ2-3, with a tentative D call TRBD2 (5 bases). V lost 1 base to trimming and J lost 1 base, with 6 bases between them. The germline V gene has CDR1 SGHTA and CDR2 FQGNSA. The CDR3 extends over 14 amino acids. The CDR3 region has the DNA TGTGCCAGCAGCTTAGACGGGGGCACAGATACGCAGTATTTT. As protein: CASSLDGGTDTQYF.

This clonotype was recorded at least ten times. The chain employs TRBV18 and TRBJ1-4; possible D gene TRBD1, 6 bases. The CDR3 runs to 19 residues. V was trimmed by 6 bases and J by 8 bases, leaving 31 bases between them. In germline, CDR1 is KGHSH, CDR2 LQKENI. The CDR3 protein is CASSHLGGEPWGHAEKLFF. CDR3 sequence (DNA): TGTGCCAGCTCGCACCTAGGAGGAGAACCTTGGGGACATGCCGAAAAACTGTTTTTT.

This clonotype was observed at least ten times. The rearrangement links TRBV7-3 to TRBJ2-2, with TRBD2 identical over 8 bases. Germline V gene lookup returns CDR1 SGHTA and CDR2 FQGTGA. Unmatched junction bases numbered 12, after V lost 5 bases and J lost 4 bases. This CDR3 has 17 amino acids. CDR3 in amino acids: CASSPPGTSGATGELFF. The DNA of the CDR3 is TGTGCCAGCAGCCCCCCGGGCACTAGCGGAGCCACCGGGGAGCTGTTTTTT.

This clonotype was picked up many times. The V call is TRBV7-2, the J call TRBJ2-2, with D possibly being TRBD1 (6 bases). The germline gives CDR1 SGHTA, CDR2 FQGNSA. Trimming stripped 4 bases from V and 6 bases from J, with 15 bases between. This CDR3 is 15 amino acids long. The CDR3: CASSSKQGKAGELFF. The CDR3 DNA reads as TGTGCCAGCAGCTCGAAACAGGGAAAGGCCGGGGAGCTGTTTTTT.

This clonotype was recorded at least ten times. The rearrangement uses TRBV4-2 and TRBJ2-3; weak D call: TRBD1 (7 bases). V was shortened by 4 bases and J by 6 bases, with 17 bases between the two germline ends. This CDR3 has 15 amino acids. Germline-derived CDR1 and CDR2 are LGHNA and YNFKEQ. The CDR3 region has the DNA TGTGCCAGCAGCCCCAGGGGGGAACTGGGGGATACGCAGTATTTT. Amino acid sequence: CASSPRGELGDTQYF.

This clonotype was picked up many times. This chain uses TRBV6-1 with TRBJ2-6; D unclear. CDR1 and CDR2 (germline): MNHNS, SASEGT. This CDR3 region has 14 residues. Trimming pared 6 bases from V and 3 bases from J, leaving 9 bases between. The CDR3 protein is CASRPTGGANVLTF. In nucleotides, the CDR3 is TGTGCCAGCAGACCGACCGGTGGGGCCAACGTCCTGACTTTC.

This clonotype was observed many times. The chain links TRBV20-1 to TRBJ2-4; tentatively, D is TRBD2 (6 bases). Trimming stripped 0 bases from V and 0 bases from J, with 9 bases between. The CDR3 spans 15 residues. Germline V gene sequence: CDR1 DFQATT, CDR2 SNEGSKA (reference sequence). The CDR3 is CSARDPAGAKNIQYF. CDR3 sequence (DNA): TGCAGTGCTAGAGACCCAGCGGGAGCCAAAAACATTCAGTACTTC.

This clonotype was seen repeatedly, ten times or more. V gene TRBV12-3 or TRBV12-4 combines with J gene TRBJ2-5, with 7 nucleotides matching TRBD1. The V segment lost 5 bases and the J segment 4 bases; nucleotides outside the gene matches: 7. The CDR3 covers 14 residues. CDR3 protein: CASSVQQGRETQYF. The DNA for the CDR3 is TGTGCCAGCAGTGTCCAACAGGGGAGAGAGACCCAGTACTTC.

This clonotype was recorded many times. The gene calls are TRBV6-5 and TRBJ1-1, with D perhaps TRBD1 (6 bases). The CDR3 covers 14 residues. CDR1 is MNHEY and CDR2 is SVGAGI in the germline V gene. Trimming took 0 bases from V and 4 from J, leaving 9 bases between them. DNA for the CDR3: TGTGCCAGCAGTTACTCTCAGGGGAGCACTGAAGCTTTCTTT. This codes for CASSYSQGSTEAFF.

This chain uses TRBV3-1 with TRBJ2-3, with 11 bases matching TRBD2. Germline CDR1 and CDR2: LGHDT and YNNKEL (reference sequence). Trimming removed 5 bases from V and 4 bases from J; junction bases left unmatched: 5. The CDR3 is 15 residues long. This CDR3 reads CASSGTSGRSDTQYF. The CDR3 nucleotides are TGTGCCAGCAGCGGGACTAGCGGAAGGTCAGATACGCAGTATTTT.

This clonotype turned up a few times. The chain links TRBV7-2 to TRBJ2-7; 9 bases align to TRBD1. V was clipped by 5 bases and J by 7 bases; unmatched bases: 6. Germline CDR1 reads SGHTA; CDR2 reads FQGNSA. The CDR3 covers 13 residues. The CDR3 here is CASSNGQGREQYV. The DNA of the CDR3 is TGTGCCAGCAGCAACGGACAGGGGAGGGAGCAGTACGTC.

The rearrangement links TRBV6-2 or TRBV6-3 to TRBJ2-3; D is uncertain. Per the germline V gene, CDR1 is MNHEY and CDR2 is SVGEGT. Trimming removed 4 bases from V and 2 bases from J, with 10 bases in between. The CDR3 spans 14 residues. The CDR3 DNA sequence: TGTGCCAGCAGTTCCACACTACCCACAGATACGCAGTATTTT. Translating gives CASSSTLPTDTQYF.

A remark on this clonotype: A junction boundary mismatches the germline segment, possibly from a read error. CDR3 bases: TGCGCCAGCAGAACGACTAGCCCCACCGGGGAGGTGTTTTTT. It yields the protein CASRTTSPTGEVFF. The chain combines TRBV5-1 with TRBJ2-2; 7 positions agree with TRBD2. The CDR3 is made up of 14 amino acids. Germline values: CDR1 SGHRS, CDR2 YFSETQ.

The J gene is TRBJ2-1, the V gene TRBV7-3, with 8 positions matching TRBD2. The CDR3 spans 15 residues. Looked up from germline, CDR1 is SGHTA and CDR2 is FQGTGA. The V segment lost 6 bases and the J segment 1 base; nucleotides outside the gene matches: 5. The DNA for the CDR3 is TGTGCCAGCAGTCAAACGGGGGGGTCCTACAATGAGCAGTTCTTC. Amino acids: CASSQTGGSYNEQFF.

This clonotype was observed at least ten times. The rearrangement uses TRBV7-6 and TRBJ2-2; 9 bases align to TRBD1. This CDR3 region has 16 residues. The V gene end was trimmed by 2 bases and the J gene end by 3 bases; junction bases not matched to a gene: 4. Germline V gene data show CDR1 as SGHVS and CDR2 as FNYEAQ. DNA of the CDR3: TGTGCCAGCAGCTTACGTCGGGACAGGGACACCGGGGAGCTGTTTTTT. The encoded protein is CASSLRRDRDTGELFF.

This clonotype showed up many times. V gene TRBV25-1 combines with J gene TRBJ2-1, with TRBD2 as a possible D gene (5 bases). Per the germline V gene, CDR1 is MGHDK and CDR2 is SYGVNS. The CDR3 sequence is 13 residues long. V lost 2 bases, J lost 5 bases, and 7 bases lay in between. The CDR3 DNA is TGTGCCAGCAGTGAAATGGGAGACAATGAGCAGTTCTTC. Translated: CASSEMGDNEQFF.